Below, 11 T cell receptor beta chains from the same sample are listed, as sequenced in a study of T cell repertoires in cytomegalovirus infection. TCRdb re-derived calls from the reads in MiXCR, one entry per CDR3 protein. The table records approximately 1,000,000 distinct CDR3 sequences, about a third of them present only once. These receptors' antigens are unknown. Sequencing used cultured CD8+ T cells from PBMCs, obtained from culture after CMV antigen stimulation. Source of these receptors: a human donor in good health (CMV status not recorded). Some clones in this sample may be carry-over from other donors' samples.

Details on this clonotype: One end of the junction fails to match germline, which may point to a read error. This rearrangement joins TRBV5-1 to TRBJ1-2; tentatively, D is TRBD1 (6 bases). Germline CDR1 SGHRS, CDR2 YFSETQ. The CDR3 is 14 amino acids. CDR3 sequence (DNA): TGCTCCAGCAGCTTTTCCGGGGGCCACTATGGCTACACCTTC. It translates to CSSSFSGGHYGYTF.

The CDR3 nucleotides read TGTGCCAGCACGGAGGGAGGGGGCTCTGGGGCCAACGTCCTGACTTTC. Its translation is CASTEGGGSGANVLTF. V is TRBV27 and J is TRBJ2-6; D might be TRBD2 (7 bases). Trimming removed 7 bases from V and 0 bases from J, with 13 bases in between. The CDR3 has 16 amino acids. Looked up from germline, CDR1 is MNHEY and CDR2 is SMNVEV (reference sequence).

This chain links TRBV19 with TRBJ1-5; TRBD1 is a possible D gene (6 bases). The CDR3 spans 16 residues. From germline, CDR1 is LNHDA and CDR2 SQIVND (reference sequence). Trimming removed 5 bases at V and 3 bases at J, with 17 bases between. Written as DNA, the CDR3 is TGTGCCAGTAGTCCCTTGGAACAGGGCTTCAATCAGCCCCAGCATTTT. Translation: CASSPLEQGFNQPQHF.

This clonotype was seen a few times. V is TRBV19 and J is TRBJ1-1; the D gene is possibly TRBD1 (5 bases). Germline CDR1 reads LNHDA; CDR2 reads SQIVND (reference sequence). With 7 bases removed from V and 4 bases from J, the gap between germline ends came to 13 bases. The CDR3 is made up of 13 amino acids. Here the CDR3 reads CASKDAGVTEAFF. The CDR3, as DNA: TGTGCCAGTAAAGATGCGGGGGTCACTGAAGCTTTCTTT.

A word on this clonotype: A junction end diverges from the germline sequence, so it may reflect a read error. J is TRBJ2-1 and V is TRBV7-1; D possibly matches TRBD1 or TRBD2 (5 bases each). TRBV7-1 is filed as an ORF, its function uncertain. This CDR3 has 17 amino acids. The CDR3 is CASSPQSARGPYNERFF. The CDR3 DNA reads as TGTGCCAGCAGCCCCCAATCTGCCCGGGGCCCCTACAATGAGCGGTTCTTC.

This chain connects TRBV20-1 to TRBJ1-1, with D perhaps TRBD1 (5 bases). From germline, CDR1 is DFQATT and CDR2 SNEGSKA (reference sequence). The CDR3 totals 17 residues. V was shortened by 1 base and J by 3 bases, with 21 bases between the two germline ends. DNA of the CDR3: TGCAGTGCTAGAGTTACGAACCCCCTCCCAGGGTACACTGAAGCTTTCTTT. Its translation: CSARVTNPLPGYTEAFF.

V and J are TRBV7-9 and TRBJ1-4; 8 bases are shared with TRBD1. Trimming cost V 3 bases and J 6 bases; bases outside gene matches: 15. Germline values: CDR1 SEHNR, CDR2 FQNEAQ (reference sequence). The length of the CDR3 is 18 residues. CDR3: CASSFAPPRDRGDEKLFF. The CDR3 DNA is TGTGCCAGCAGCTTTGCCCCCCCCCGTGACAGGGGTGATGAAAAACTGTTTTTT.

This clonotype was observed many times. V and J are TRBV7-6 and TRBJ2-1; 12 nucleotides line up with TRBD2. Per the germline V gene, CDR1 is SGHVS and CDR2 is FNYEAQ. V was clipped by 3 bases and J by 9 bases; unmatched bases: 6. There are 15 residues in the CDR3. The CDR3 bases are TGTGCCAGCAGCTTCTCACTAGCGGGGGGTCCTGAGCAGTTCTTC. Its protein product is CASSFSLAGGPEQFF.

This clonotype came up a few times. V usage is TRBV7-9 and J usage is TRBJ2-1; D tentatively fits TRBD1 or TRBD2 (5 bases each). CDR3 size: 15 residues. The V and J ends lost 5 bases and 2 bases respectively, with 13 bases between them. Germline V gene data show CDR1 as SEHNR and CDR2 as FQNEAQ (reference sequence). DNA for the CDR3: TGTGCCAGCAGCCCCGGGACCGGCACCTACAATGAGCAGTTCTTC. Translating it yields CASSPGTGTYNEQFF.

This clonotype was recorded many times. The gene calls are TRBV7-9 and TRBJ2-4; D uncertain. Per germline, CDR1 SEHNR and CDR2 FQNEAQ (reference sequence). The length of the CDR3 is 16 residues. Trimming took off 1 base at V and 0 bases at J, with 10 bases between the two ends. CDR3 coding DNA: TGTGCCAGCAGCTTAGTGGGCCGCTTAGCCAAAAACATTCAGTACTTC. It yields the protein CASSLVGRLAKNIQYF.

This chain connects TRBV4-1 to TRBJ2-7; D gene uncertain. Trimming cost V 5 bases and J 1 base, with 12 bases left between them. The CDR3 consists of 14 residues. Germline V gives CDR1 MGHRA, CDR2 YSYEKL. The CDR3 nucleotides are TGCGCCAGCAGCACAAGAGAAGGGTCCTACGAGCAGTACGTC. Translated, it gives CASSTREGSYEQYV.